This T cell receptor (beta chain) was profiled in a study of blood T cells in healthy people across ages. CDR3 length: 12 amino acids. The J segment lost 4 bases and the V segment lost 7 bases, leaving 6 bases of the junction unmatched. Germline assignment: CDR1 SQVTM and CDR2 ANQGSEA. The sample holds a few counts of this clonotype. Sample-barcoded 5' priming and a J-beta primer mix drove a second PCR of about 6 to 12 cycles. TCRdb called the 5' RACE reads again in MiXCR, with one record for every CDR3 protein. The sample carries some 710,000 distinct CDR3 sequences, around a fifth recorded once. This rearrangement joins TRBV29-1 to TRBJ1-2; 7 bases are a match to TRBD1. Sequencing was done on a sample of blood. The TCR sequence derives from a man between 65 and 85 years old in good health. For the CDR3, the DNA is TGCAGCGCCAGGGCAGGGGGCTATGGCTACACCTTC. Amino acid sequence: CSARAGGYGYTF.